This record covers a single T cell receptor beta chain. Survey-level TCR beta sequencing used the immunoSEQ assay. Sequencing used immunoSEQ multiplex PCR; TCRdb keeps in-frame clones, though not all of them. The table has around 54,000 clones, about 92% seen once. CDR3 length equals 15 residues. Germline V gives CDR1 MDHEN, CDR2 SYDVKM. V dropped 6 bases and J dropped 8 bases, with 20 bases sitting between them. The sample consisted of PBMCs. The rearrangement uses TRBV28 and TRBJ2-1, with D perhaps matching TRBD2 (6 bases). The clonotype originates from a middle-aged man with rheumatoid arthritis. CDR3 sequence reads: CASSPSGSLFYEQFF. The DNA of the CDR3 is TGTGCCAGCAGCCCCTCCGGGAGCTTGTTCTATGAGCAGTTCTTC.